This is a list of T cell receptor beta chains from one sample in a study of cytomegalovirus exposure and HLA in healthy donors. Libraries were prepared by immunoSEQ multiplex PCR; TCRdb keeps only in-frame clonotypes and omits some of them. The sample consists of 150,000 or so clones, roughly four fifths of them appearing once. Sequencing input: PBMCs. The receptors here all came from a man aged 50 to 60 in good health and CMV-seropositive. Each CDR3 is given without its conserved first and last residue. Each record gives: clone size, CDR3 length, V gene, J gene, CDR3 protein. Not all rows give a size; the values are once, few, many and, for expanded clones, a class.

abundance: -
len: 13
v_gene: TRBV6-5
j_gene: TRBJ1-3
CDR3aa: ASSLYRDSGNTIY

abundance: -
len: 10
v_gene: TRBV5-1
j_gene: TRBJ2-1
CDR3aa: ASSPGNNEQF

abundance: -
len: 15
v_gene: TRBV5-1
j_gene: TRBJ2-5
CDR3aa: ASSPQASGRAVVSQY

abundance: -
len: 12
v_gene: TRBV5-1
j_gene: TRBJ1-2
CDR3aa: ASSLDRGNYGYT

abundance: -
len: 13
v_gene: TRBV19
j_gene: TRBJ1-1
CDR3aa: ASSISGPWGTEAF

abundance: -
len: 12
v_gene: TRBV29-1
j_gene: TRBJ1-1
CDR3aa: SVDGDRGLTEAF

abundance: once
len: 13
v_gene: TRBV5-1
j_gene: TRBJ2-2
CDR3aa: ASSPGLAGPGELF

abundance: -
len: 15
v_gene: TRBV28
j_gene: TRBJ2-7
CDR3aa: ASSTLRSGRALGEQY

abundance: -
len: 14
v_gene: TRBV11-2
j_gene: TRBJ2-3
CDR3aa: ASRGLAGINTDTQY

abundance: -
len: 12
v_gene: TRBV5-4
j_gene: -
CDR3aa: ASSLSGGSDEQY

abundance: few
len: 13
v_gene: TRBV4-1
j_gene: TRBJ2-7
CDR3aa: ASSQGSGLTGEQY